The subject of this entry is one TCR beta chain. This sample was taken from a study of T cell changes during pregnancy in multiple sclerosis. Generated by immunoSEQ multiplex PCR, the TCRdb table keeps only in-frame clones and is missing some. The sample includes tens of thousands of clones, 90% of them seen just once. The CDR3 totals 13 residues. The V and J ends lost 6 bases and 5 bases, in that order; junction bases with no gene match: 4. The germline V gene has CDR1 MNHEY and CDR2 SVGAGI. The sequence was collected from a female donor in good health, enrolled as a control in a pregnancy study. The sample in question was peripheral blood, obtained after pregnancy. The chain uses TRBV6-5 and TRBJ1-5, with 7 bases lining up with TRBD1. The CDR3 is CASSRDRDQPQHF. The DNA for the CDR3 is TGTGCCAGCAGCAGGGACAGAGATCAGCCCCAGCATTTT.